The clone carrying this T cell receptor beta chain was seen ten or more times. TCRdb recomputed calls from the RACE reads with MiXCR, one row per CDR3 protein. The data contain fewer than 95,000 distinct CDR3 sequences, roughly 10% of them singletons. The entry originates in a study of human T cells and chemical hapten exposure. On the study more broadly: Diphenylcyclopropenone was applied weekly to patients' scalps across the roughly 23-week study.

Time point of the sample: patch test 1, 2 weeks after DPC sensitization. Treatment given: therapeutic diphenylcyclopropenone sensitization with weekly scalp DPC. The CDR3 covers 15 residues. Trimming cost V 0 bases and J 4 bases; bases outside gene matches: 6. CDR1 and CDR2 (germline): DFQATT, SNEGSKA (reference sequence). The V and J genes are TRBV20-1 and TRBJ2-3; 8 bases line up with TRBD1. Sequenced here: whole blood, sampled in connection with sensitization to the hapten diphenylcyclopropenone (DPC). This receptor was identified in a man in his forties or fifties with alopecia areata. Some clones in this sample may be carry-over from other donors' samples. The CDR3 is CSARDGQGLADTQYF. For the CDR3, the DNA is TGCAGTGCTAGAGACGGACAGGGTTTGGCAGATACGCAGTATTTT.